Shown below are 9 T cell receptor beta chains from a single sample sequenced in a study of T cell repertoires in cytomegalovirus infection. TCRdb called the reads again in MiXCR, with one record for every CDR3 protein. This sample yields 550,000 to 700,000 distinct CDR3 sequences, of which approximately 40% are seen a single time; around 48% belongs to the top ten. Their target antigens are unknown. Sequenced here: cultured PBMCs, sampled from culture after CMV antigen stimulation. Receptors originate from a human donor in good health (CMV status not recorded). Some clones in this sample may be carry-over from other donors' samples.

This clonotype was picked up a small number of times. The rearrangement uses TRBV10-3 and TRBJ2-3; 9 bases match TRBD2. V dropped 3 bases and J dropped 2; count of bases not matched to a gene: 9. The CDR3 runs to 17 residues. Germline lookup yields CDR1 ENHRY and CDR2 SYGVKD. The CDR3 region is CAISDRGSGGFTDTQYF. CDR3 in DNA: TGTGCCATCAGTGATAGGGGTAGCGGGGGATTCACAGATACGCAGTATTTT.

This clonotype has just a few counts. The CDR3 DNA follows: TGTGCCAGCAGTTTTTTCCCGGGACAGGGAAGCGAAGAGACCCAGTACTTC. It translates to CASSFFPGQGSEETQYF. J is TRBJ2-5 and V is TRBV12-3 or TRBV12-4; TRBD1 agrees at 9 bases. The CDR3 runs 17 residues. V lost 3 bases, J lost 3 bases, and 11 bases stayed unmatched.

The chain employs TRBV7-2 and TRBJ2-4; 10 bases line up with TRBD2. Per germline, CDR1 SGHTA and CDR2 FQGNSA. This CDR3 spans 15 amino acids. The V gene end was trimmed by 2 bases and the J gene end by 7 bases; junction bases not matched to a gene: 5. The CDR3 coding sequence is TGTGCCAGCAGCTTATTTCGTAGCGGGGGGAACATTCAGTACTTC. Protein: CASSLFRSGGNIQYF.

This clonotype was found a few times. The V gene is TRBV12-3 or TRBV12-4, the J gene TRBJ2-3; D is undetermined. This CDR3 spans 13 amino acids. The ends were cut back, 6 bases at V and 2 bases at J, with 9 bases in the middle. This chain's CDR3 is CASSLSDTDTQYF. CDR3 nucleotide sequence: TGTGCCAGCAGCCTTTCCGACACAGATACGCAGTATTTT.

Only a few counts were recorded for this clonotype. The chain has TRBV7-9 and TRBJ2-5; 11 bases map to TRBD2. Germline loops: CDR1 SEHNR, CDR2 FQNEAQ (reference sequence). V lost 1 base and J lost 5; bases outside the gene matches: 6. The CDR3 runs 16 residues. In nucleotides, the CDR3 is TGTGCCAGCAGCTTAGTTACTAGCGGGAGCTTTGAGACCCAGTACTTC. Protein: CASSLVTSGSFETQYF.

The CDR3: CASTFTGGGNQPQHF. The CDR3 DNA is TGTGCCAGCACCTTCACAGGGGGCGGTAATCAGCCCCAGCATTTT. V and J are TRBV6-6 and TRBJ1-5; 9 nucleotides align to TRBD1. Trimming cost V 7 bases and J 4 bases; bases outside gene matches: 8. Looked up from germline, CDR1 is MNHNY and CDR2 is SVGAGI (reference sequence). The CDR3 is 15 residues long.

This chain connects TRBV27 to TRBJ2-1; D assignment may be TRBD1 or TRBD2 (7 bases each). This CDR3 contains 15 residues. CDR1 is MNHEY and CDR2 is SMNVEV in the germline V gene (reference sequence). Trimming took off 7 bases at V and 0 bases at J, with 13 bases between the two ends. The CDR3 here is CASKDREGSYNEQFF. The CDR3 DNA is TGTGCCAGCAAAGACAGGGAGGGCTCCTACAATGAGCAGTTCTTC.

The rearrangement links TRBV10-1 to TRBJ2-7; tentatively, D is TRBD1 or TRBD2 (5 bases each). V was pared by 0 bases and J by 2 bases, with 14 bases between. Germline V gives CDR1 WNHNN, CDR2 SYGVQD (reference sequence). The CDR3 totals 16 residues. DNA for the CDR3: TGCGCCAGCAGTGAGTCGACGAGACAGACTACCTACGAGCAGTACTTC. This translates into CASSESTRQTTYEQYF.

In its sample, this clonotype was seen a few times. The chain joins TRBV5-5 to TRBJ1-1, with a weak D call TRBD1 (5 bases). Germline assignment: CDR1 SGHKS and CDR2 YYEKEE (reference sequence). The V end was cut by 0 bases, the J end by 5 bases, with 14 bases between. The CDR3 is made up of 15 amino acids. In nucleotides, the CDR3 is TGTGCCAGCAGCTTGGTGGTAGGGGTGAGGACTGAAGCTTTCTTT. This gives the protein CASSLVVGVRTEAFF.